Listed below are T cell receptor beta chains from one sample, sequenced in a study of T cells after yellow fever vaccination. From the 5' RACE reads, TCRdb called clonotypes with MiXCR, one entry per CDR3 protein. The table records approximately 300,000 distinct CDR3 sequences, around 7.3% of them present only once. This material consisted of PBMCs, taken roughly 47 days after the first yellow fever vaccination. Source of these receptors: a man aged 18-30 years who received the YFV17D yellow fever vaccine. Both conserved end residues are part of each CDR3. Each record gives: clone size, J gene, V gene, D gene, CDR3 protein, CDR3 DNA. D genes are given only for firm matches. A clone size is listed for some rows: how often the clone was seen (once, few, many), or a class if it is expanded.

>few|TRBJ2-7|TRBV25-1|-
CASSDSLYEQYF
TGTGCCAGCAGCGACAGCCTCTACGAGCAGTACTTC
>once|TRBJ2-5|TRBV19|TRBD2
CASRLAGAETQYF
TGTGCCAGTAGGCTAGCGGGGGCAGAGACCCAGTACTTC
>-|TRBJ2-5|TRBV12-3/TRBV12-4|-
CASSPGAAGTQYF
TGTGCCAGCAGCCCCGGCGCGGCGGGGACCCAGTACTTC
>few|TRBJ2-3|TRBV10-3|-
CAISGAHREKNTQYF
TGTGCCATCAGTGGGGCTCACCGGGAGAAAAATACGCAGTATTTT
>-|TRBJ2-5|TRBV10-3|TRBD2
CAIRGLAYQETQYF
TGTGCCATCAGGGGACTAGCCTACCAAGAGACCCAGTACTTC
>-|TRBJ2-3|TRBV12-3/TRBV12-4|TRBD2
CASSSRLARDTQYF
TGTGCCAGCAGTTCAAGACTAGCCAGGGATACGCAGTATTTT
>few|TRBJ1-1|TRBV5-1|-
CASSWGLATEAFF
TGCGCCAGCAGCTGGGGCTTGGCCACTGAAGCTTTCTTT
>few|TRBJ1-1|TRBV11-2|-
CASSLDGGYNTEAFF
TGTGCCAGCAGCTTAGATGGGGGATATAACACTGAAGCTTTCTTT
>-|TRBJ1-6|TRBV2|-
CASQDGPASPLHF
TGTGCCAGTCAGGACGGGCCGGCTTCACCCCTCCACTTT
>-|TRBJ1-3|TRBV5-1|-
CASSRDGGNTIYF
TGCGCCAGCAGCCGCGACGGGGGAAACACCATATATTTT
>-|TRBJ2-6|TRBV19|-
CASRESGANVLTF
TGTGCCAGCCGGGAGTCTGGGGCCAACGTCCTGACTTTC
>many|TRBJ1-6|TRBV2|-
CAGQTDNSPLHF
TGTGCCGGTCAGACGGATAATTCACCCCTCCACTTT
>many|TRBJ1-6|TRBV5-1|-
CASSLRANRDSYNSPLHF
TGCGCCAGCAGCCTACGCGCTAACAGGGACTCCTATAATTCACCCCTCCACTTT
>-|TRBJ2-1|TRBV11-2|-
CASSLEPGYGNEQFF
TGTGCCAGCAGCTTAGAGCCAGGGTATGGAAATGAGCAGTTCTTC
>few|TRBJ2-2|TRBV7-6|TRBD2
CASSLGLAGGNTGELFF
TGTGCCAGCAGCTTAGGCCTAGCGGGGGGAAACACCGGGGAGCTGTTTTTT
>-|TRBJ1-5|TRBV27|TRBD1
CASRLQGVNQPQHF
TGTGCCAGCAGGTTACAGGGGGTCAATCAGCCCCAGCATTTT
>few|TRBJ1-6|TRBV5-1|-
CASSLGPGGHSPLHF
TGCGCCAGCAGCTTGGGTCCTGGGGGGCATTCACCCCTCCACTTT
>-|TRBJ2-2|TRBV6-5|TRBD2
CASSYSGLAGISGELFF
TGTGCCAGCAGTTATTCGGGACTAGCGGGGATCTCCGGGGAGCTGTTTTTT